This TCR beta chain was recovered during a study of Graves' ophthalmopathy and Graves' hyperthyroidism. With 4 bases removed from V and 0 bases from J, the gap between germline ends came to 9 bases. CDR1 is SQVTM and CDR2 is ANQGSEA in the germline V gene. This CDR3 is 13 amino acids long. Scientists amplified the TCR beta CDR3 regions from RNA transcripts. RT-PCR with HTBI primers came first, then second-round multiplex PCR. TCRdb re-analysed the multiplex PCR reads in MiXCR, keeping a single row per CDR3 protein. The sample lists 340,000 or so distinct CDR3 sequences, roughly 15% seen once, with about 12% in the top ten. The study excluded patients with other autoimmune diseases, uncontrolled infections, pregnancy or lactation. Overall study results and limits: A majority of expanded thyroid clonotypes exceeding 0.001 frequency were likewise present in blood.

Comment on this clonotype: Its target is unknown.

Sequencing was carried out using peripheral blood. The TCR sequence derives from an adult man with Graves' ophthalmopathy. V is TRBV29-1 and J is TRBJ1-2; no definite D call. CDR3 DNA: TGCAGCGTTGCAGATGAACCTAACTATGGCTACACCTTC. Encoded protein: CSVADEPNYGYTF.